This T cell receptor beta chain was sequenced for a study of blood T cell repertoires in COVID-19. On the study more broadly: Italy, Spain and the United States were the sources of the convalescent and acute COVID-19 samples.

Trimming cost V 10 bases and J 6 bases, with 22 bases left between them. The V gene's germline CDR1 is MNHEY and CDR2 SVGAGI. The CDR3 loop spans 15 amino acids. Original methodology: By means of reference gene primer amplification, nucleated cell counts were estimated. Data came from immunoSEQ multiplex PCR; TCRdb stores just in-frame clones and leaves some out. The V and J calls and clone size come from that table; D and trimming were worked out from the DNA. Of 390,000 or so clones listed, approximately 87% are singletons. Recruitment covered 25 or so US areas and drew participants whose ages spanned about 18 to 89 years.

The specimen was PBMCs or T cells enriched from blood (not recorded which). The sequence was collected from a woman in her fifties or sixties who had recovered from COVID-19. The chain combines TRBV6-5 with TRBJ1-5; tentative D call: TRBD1 (6 bases). CDR3 region: CATSGQTTGGQPQHF. The CDR3 bases are TGTGCCACCTCCGGACAGACAACCGGCGGTCAGCCCCAGCATTTT.